Listed below are T cell receptor beta chains from one sample, sequenced in a study of blood T cell repertoires in COVID-19. Measured with immunoSEQ multiplex PCR; TCRdb has only the in-frame clones, and not every one. The sample holds 35,000 to 55,000 clones; 89% are singletons and the top ten take around 15%. Sequenced: peripheral blood. These receptors all stem from a man between 65 and 79 years old with active COVID-19. The CDR3 runs from the conserved cysteine through the conserved F or W. The D gene is left open where the match is weak.

TRBV5-5	TRBD1	CASSSRDSAYEQYF
TRBV3-1/TRBV3-2	TRBD2	CASSQDRASGGVYTDTQYF
TRBV5-4	TRBD2	CASRGGDPIHEQYF
TRBV28	.	CASSLLGQMNTEAFF
TRBV4-1	TRBD1	CASSQDSRGQVQANYGYTF
TRBV29-1	.	CSVYGSQETQYF
TRBV9	TRBD2	CASSAGTSGGSYEQYF
TRBV19	.	CATAPPTAPYGYTF
TRBV29-1	.	CSVATGYNQPQHF
TRBV7-9	TRBD1	CASSLETGITEAFF
TRBV21-1	.	CASSEGQGKQPQHF
TRBV11-1	.	CASSRSTEANEKLFF
TRBV7-8	TRBD2	CASSLRAGASYNEQFF
TRBV11-2	.	CASSLRPGLSTDTQYF
TRBV6-2/TRBV6-3	TRBD2	CASSYAGGGASDTQYF
TRBV2	TRBD2	CASRTAGGGTGELFF
TRBV15	.	CATSRDRGSHEQFF
TRBV19	TRBD1	CASSMQMTGQYEQYF
TRBV7-9	.	CASSRIYSTAFF
TRBV7-8	.	CASSLARASPLHF
TRBV4-1	TRBD2	CASSGTSGAPYNEQFF
TRBV19	.	CASSISVNTEAFF
TRBV6-5	TRBD1	CASSSTDRERFGYTF
TRBV7-2	TRBD1	CASSSLGTGDYGYTF
TRBV27	TRBD2	CASSATLADSYNEQFF
TRBV18	.	CASSPRGNTGELFF
TRBV7-2	.	CASSLGLPATYEQYF
TRBV27	TRBD1	CASSSRDREGWNTQYF
TRBV10-2	TRBD1	CASSAPGQGTYEQYF
TRBV27	.	CASRGTHYEQYF
TRBV6-1	TRBD1	CASSGYGQGAGNTIYF
TRBV7-8	TRBD1	CASSWDRAVGENTEAFF
TRBV3-1/TRBV3-2	.	CASSQDQEVYEQYF
TRBV2	TRBD1	CASSIVQGAVNTEAFF
TRBV2	.	CASSGPLNTEAFF
TRBV5-1	.	CASSFQTSNTGELFF
TRBV2	TRBD1	CAGRQGAYNEQFF
TRBV5-6	TRBD2	CASSRISGGSSYEQYF
TRBV2	TRBD1	CASQRDRESEAFF
TRBV12-5	TRBD1	CASGLARDRLTYEQYF